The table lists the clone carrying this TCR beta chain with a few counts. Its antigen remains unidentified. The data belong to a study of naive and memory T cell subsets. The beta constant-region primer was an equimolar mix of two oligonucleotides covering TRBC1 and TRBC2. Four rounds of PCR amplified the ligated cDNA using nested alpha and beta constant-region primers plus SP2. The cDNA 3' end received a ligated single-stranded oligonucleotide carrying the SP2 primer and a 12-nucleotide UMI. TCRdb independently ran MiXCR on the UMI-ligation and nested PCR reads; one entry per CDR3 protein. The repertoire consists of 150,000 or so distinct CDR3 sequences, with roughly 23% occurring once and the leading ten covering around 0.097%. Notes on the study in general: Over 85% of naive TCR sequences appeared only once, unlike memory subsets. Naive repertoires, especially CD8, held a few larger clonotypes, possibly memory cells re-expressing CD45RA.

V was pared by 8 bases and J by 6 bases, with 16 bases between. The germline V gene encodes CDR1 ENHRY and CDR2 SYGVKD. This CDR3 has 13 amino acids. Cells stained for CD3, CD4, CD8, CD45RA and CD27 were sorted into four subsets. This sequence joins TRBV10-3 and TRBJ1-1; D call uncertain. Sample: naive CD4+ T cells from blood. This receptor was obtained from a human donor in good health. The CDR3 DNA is TGTGCCATCCGCCAAGGAGGAATCGCTGAAGCTTTCTTT. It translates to CAIRQGGIAEAFF.